The sequence of this T cell receptor beta chain was determined in a study of Ad26.COV2.S vaccination and SARS-CoV-2 variants. Looking at the study overall: Doses of Ad26.COV2.S were injected into muscle once or twice, 56 days apart.

Study observations and caveats: Spike-specific responses of CD8+ and CD4+ T cells were reported to display substantial breadth after vaccination. Using TCR breadth and depth analyses may have led to underestimated total T cell responses. For non-spike TCRs, breadth in vaccine recipients resembled that in placebo recipients.

As regards this clone: Its antigen is currently unknown.

Documented treatment: some 19 received Ad26.COV2.S at low or high dose, single or two shots; five or six received placebo; per-sample allocation not given. Sampling was performed 63 days after the first vaccine or placebo injection. This CDR3 is 16 amino acids long. Looked up from germline, CDR1 is WNHNN and CDR2 is SYGVQD (reference sequence). With V trimmed by 5 bases and J by 4 bases, 12 bases remained unmatched. Profiling relied on immunoSEQ multiplex PCR, and the TCRdb table lists in-frame clones only, not all of them. This sample carries approximately 400,000 clones, about 85% of them seen once, and the ten largest clones take around 3.3%.

The sample here was peripheral blood, taken in a trial of Ad26.COV2.S vaccine versus placebo. V is TRBV10-1 and J is TRBJ2-5; 8 bases map to TRBD1. The clonotype originates from a person aged 18-65 years who received the Ad26.COV2.S COVID-19 vaccine or a placebo. CDR3 DNA: TGCGCCAGCAGTCAAAAGACAGGGGCCACAGGAGAGACCCAGTACTTC. This sequence encodes CASSQKTGATGETQYF.